The present T cell receptor (delta chain) was sequenced within a study of gamma-delta chains in newborns, infants, children. Study context: Innate gammadelta T cells reportedly expand polyclonally right after birth, driven by microbial exposure, per the title.

TCRdb repeated clone calling on the reads with CATT. The sample gives around 6,000 delta-chain clones, roughly 1.9% of which show up once; about an eighth is in the top ten. This clone was observed a few times. TCRdb pairs this DNA with a much larger clone's protein that differs at residue 17, likely a read error; the protein shown was translated from the DNA. This CDR3 contains 19 residues. The germline V gene encodes CDR1 GEAIGNYY and CDR2 EKD. This TCR came from a child who was a newborn, infant or young child, either healthy, febrile or measles-vaccinated (not recorded which). Sequenced input: blood. This chain uses TRDV2 with TRDJ3; 13 nucleotides agree with TRDD3. CDR3 sequence (DNA): TGTGCCTGTGACGTACTGGGGGATACGCGCTCCTGGGACACCCGACAGACGTTTTTC. Translation: CACDVLGDTRSWDTRQTFF.